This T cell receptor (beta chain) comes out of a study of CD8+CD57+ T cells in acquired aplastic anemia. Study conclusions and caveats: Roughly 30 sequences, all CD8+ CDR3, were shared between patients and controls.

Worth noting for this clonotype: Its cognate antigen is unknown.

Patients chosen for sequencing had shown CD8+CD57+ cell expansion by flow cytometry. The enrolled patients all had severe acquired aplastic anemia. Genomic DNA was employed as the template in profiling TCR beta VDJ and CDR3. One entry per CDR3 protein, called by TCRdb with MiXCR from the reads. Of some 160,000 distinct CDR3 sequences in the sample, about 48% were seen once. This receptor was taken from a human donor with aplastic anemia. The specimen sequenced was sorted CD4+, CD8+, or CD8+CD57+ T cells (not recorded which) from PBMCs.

The CDR3 DNA sequence: TGTGCCACCAAAGGTGTGATGGGGGAGACCCAGTACTTC. This codes for CATKGVMGETQYF. This chain connects TRBV15 to TRBJ2-5; D gene unclear. This CDR3 comprises 13 residues. Looked up from germline, CDR1 is LNHNV and CDR2 is YYDKDF (reference sequence). V lost 7 bases and J 5 bases, leaving 14 bases between the germline ends.